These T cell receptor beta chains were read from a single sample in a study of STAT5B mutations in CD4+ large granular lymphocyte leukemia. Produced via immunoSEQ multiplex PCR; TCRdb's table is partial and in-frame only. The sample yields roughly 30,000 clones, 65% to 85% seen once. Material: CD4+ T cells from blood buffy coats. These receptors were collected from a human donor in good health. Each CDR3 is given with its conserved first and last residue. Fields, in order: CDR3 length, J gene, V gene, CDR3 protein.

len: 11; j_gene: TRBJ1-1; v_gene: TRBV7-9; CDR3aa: CASSQGSEAFF
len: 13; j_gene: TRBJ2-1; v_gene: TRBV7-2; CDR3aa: CASSPNTANEQFF
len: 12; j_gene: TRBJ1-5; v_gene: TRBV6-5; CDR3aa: CASSDSNQPQHF
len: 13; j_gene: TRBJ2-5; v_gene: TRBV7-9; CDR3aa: CASSLGAVETQYF
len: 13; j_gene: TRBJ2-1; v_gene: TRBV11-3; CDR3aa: CASSSRQGTPVFF
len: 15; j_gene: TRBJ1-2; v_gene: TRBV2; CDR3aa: CASSTNGQALYGYTF
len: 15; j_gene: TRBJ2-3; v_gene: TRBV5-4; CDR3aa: CASSLRHQGTDTQYF
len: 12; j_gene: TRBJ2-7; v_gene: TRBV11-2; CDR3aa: CASSLDSLWGYF
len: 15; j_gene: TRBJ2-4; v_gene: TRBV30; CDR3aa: CAWSPLGLAKNIQYF
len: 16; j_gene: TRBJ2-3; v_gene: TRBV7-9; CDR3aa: CASSPGSLWGTDTQYF
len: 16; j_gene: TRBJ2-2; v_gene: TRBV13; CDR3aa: CASNPRGASNTGELFF
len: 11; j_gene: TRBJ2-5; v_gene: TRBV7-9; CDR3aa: CASSSSETQYF
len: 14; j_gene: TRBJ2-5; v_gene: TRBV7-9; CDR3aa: CASSGGEYQETQYF
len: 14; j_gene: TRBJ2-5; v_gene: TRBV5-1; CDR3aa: CASSLEGGRETQYF
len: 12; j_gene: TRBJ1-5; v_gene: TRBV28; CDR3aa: CASREYGQPQHF
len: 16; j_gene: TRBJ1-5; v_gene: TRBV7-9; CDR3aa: CASSQGTGLNNQPQHF
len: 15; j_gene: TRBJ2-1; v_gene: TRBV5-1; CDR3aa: CASSLDAGGWNEQFF
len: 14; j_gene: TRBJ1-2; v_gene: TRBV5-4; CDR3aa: CASSFDRRTYGYTF
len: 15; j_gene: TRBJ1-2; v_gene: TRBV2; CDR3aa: CASSGQGVTNYGYTF
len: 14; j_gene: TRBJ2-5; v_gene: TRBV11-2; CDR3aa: CASSSPPRGETQYF
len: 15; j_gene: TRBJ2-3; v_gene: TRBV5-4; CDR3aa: CASSPAGGATDTQYF
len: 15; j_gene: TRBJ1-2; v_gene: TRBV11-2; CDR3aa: CASSQGSTTGYGYTF
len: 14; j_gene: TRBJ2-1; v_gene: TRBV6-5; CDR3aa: CASRPSGGSNEQFF
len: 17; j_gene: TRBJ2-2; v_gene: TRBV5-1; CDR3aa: CASSNWPSGRRTGELFF
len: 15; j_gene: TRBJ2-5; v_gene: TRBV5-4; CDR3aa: CASSRSSQREETQYF
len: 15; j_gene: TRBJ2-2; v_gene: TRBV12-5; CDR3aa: CASGLLAGNTGELFF
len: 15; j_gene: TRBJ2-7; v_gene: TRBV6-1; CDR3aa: CASSDRQGSDYEQCF
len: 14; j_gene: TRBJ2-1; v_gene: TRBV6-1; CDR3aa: CASSGDYGLGEQFF
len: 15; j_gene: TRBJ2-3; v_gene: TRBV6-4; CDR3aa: CASSSAAGGPNTQYF
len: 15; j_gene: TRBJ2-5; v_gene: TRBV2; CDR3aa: CASSKTGGNQETQYF
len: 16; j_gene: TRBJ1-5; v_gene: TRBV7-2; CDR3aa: CASSLYGQSSNQPQHF
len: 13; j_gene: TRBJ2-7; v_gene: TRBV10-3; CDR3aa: CAIRPPGGYEQYF
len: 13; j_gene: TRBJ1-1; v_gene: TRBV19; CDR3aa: CASSVQGWPEAFF
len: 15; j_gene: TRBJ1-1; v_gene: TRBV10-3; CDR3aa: CAISEIKQVSTEAFF
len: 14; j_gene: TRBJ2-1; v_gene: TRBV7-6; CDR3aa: CASGGIGSYNEQFF
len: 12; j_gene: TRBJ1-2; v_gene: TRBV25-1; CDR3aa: CASSVIPYGYTF
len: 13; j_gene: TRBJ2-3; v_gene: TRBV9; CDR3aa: CASSFPNTDTQYF
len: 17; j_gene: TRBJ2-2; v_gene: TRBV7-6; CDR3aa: CASSSPTDGRSSGELFF
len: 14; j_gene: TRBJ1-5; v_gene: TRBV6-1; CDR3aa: CASSRVARVQPQHF